These 20 T cell receptor beta chains share one sample of origin, sequenced in a study of T cells in localized non-small cell lung cancer. TCRdb keeps only in-frame clones here, not all; method: immunoSEQ multiplex PCR. The sample shows 9,000 to 15,000 clones, 70% to 90% of them seen only once. The sequences come from peripheral blood, collected before any cancer treatment. The receptors come from a male donor at least 60 years old with stage I lung adenocarcinoma.

This clone was seen only once. This chain joins TRBV6-6 and TRBJ1-2; 7 bases are a match to TRBD1. The CDR3 is 13 amino acids. The ends lost 1 base at V and 8 bases at J; junction bases unmatched: 4. The germline CDR1 and CDR2 sequences are MNHNY and SVGAGI (reference sequence). CDR3 nucleotide sequence: TGTGCCAGCAGTTACTTACAGGGGAACGGCTACACCTTC. Amino acid sequence: CASSYLQGNGYTF.

The V gene is TRBV7-2, the J gene TRBJ1-3; 8 bases fit TRBD1. The CDR3 extends over 16 amino acids. The J segment lost 1 base and the V segment lost 10 bases, leaving 12 bases of the junction unmatched. CDR1 and CDR2 from the germline V gene are SGHTA and FQGNSA. The CDR3 loop reads CATSPTQGASGNTIYF. The CDR3 region has the DNA TGTGCCACTTCCCCCACCCAGGGGGCATCTGGAAACACCATATATTTT.

The V call is TRBV6-4, the J call TRBJ1-6, with 8 bases aligning to TRBD1. The CDR3 covers 15 residues. V lost 3 bases, J lost 9 bases, and 7 bases stayed unmatched. Looked up from germline, CDR1 is MRHNA and CDR2 is SNTAGT. CDR3: CASSDRQGYGSPLHF. CDR3 sequence (DNA): TGTGCCAGCAGTGATAGACAGGGGTACGGTTCACCCCTCCACTTT.

The chain recombines TRBV9 with TRBJ1-6; possibly TRBD1 for D (6 bases). Between the trimmed V and J ends, which lost 6 bases and 10 bases, there was a span of 14 bases. CDR1 SGDLS and CDR2 YYNGEE come from the germline V gene. This CDR3 spans 13 amino acids. CDR3 DNA: TGTGCCAGCACGGCAGGGGATGGCTCACCCCTCCACTTT. Translation: CASTAGDGSPLHF.

This rearrangement joins TRBV27 to TRBJ1-6; maybe TRBD1 (5 bases). The CDR3 is 11 amino acids. Germline lookup yields CDR1 MNHEY and CDR2 SMNVEV (reference sequence). Trimming pared 8 bases from V and 12 bases from J, leaving 11 bases between. CDR3 region: CASGGEGPLHF. In DNA, the CDR3 is TGTGCCAGCGGGGGAGAGGGACCCCTCCACTTT.

The chain carries TRBV28 and TRBJ2-1, with D unclear. Germline-derived CDR1 and CDR2 are MDHEN and SYDVKM. Deletions cut 6 bases from V and 0 bases from J, with 18 bases between. The length of the CDR3 is 17 residues. CDR3 sequence (DNA): TGTGCCAGCAGAACCCTAGAGGCCGCCAACTCCTACAATGAGCAGTTCTTC. This translates into CASRTLEAANSYNEQFF.

The chain uses TRBV19 and TRBJ2-6; tentative D call: TRBD2 (7 bases). The V end was cut by 5 bases, the J end by 2 bases, with 19 bases between. The CDR3 contains 18 residues. Germline V gene lookup returns CDR1 LNHDA and CDR2 SQIVND (reference sequence). The CDR3 sequence: CASSVRTQGRAGANVLTF. The CDR3 DNA follows: TGTGCCAGTAGTGTACGGACCCAGGGGAGGGCTGGGGCCAACGTCCTGACTTTC.

This clone occurred a few times. This chain joins TRBV9 and TRBJ1-6; D remains ambiguous. Germline loops: CDR1 SGDLS, CDR2 YYNGEE. The CDR3 extends over 12 amino acids. V was trimmed by 4 bases and J by 8 bases, leaving 7 bases between them. DNA of the CDR3: TGTGCCAGCAGCCGCCAGGATTCACCCCTCCACTTT. It translates to CASSRQDSPLHF. Drawing the rest from reference TRBV9 and TRBJ1-6, the complete variable domain is DSGVTQTPKHLITATGQRVTLRCSPRSGDLSVYWYQQSLDQGLQFLIQYYNGEERAKGNILERFSAQQFPDLHSELNLSSLELGDSALYFCASSRQDSPLHFGNGTRLTVT.

V and J are TRBV2 and TRBJ2-2; D is uncertain. Germline CDR1 SNHLY, CDR2 FYNNEI. CDR3 length: 17 amino acids. V gave up 3 bases and J gave up 2 bases, with 16 bases separating them. CDR3 DNA sequence: TGTGCCAGCAGTGATGTGTCGGGCCAGCGAAACACCGGGGAGCTGTTTTTT. Encoded protein: CASSDVSGQRNTGELFF.

The chain uses TRBV7-3 and TRBJ1-2; 10 nucleotides align to TRBD1. Germline trimming cut 5 bases from V and 7 bases from J; bases unmatched to any gene: 4. Per the germline V gene, CDR1 is SGHTA and CDR2 is FQGTGA. The CDR3 loop spans 13 amino acids. The CDR3 bases are TGTGCCAGCAGCCCAGGGACAGGGGTTGGCTACACCTTC. It encodes CASSPGTGVGYTF.

The gene calls are TRBV2 and TRBJ1-5, with D unclear. Germline V gene data show CDR1 as SNHLY and CDR2 as FYNNEI. Trimming shortened V by 2 bases and J by 0 bases, and 11 bases separated the two germline ends. The CDR3 consists of 16 residues. CDR3 loop: CASSESAPTSNQPQHF. The CDR3 DNA reads TGTGCCAGCAGTGAATCCGCCCCTACTAGCAATCAGCCCCAGCATTTT.

This clone was seen just once. The chain couples TRBV27 to TRBJ2-7; D unclear. From germline, CDR1 is MNHEY and CDR2 SMNVEV (reference sequence). V gave up 9 bases and J gave up 0 bases, with 18 bases separating them. The CDR3 has 15 residues. CDR3: CASTLGRANSYEQYF. CDR3 DNA: TGTGCCAGTACCTTGGGTCGGGCTAACTCCTACGAGCAGTACTTC.

The rearrangement links TRBV6-1 to TRBJ2-6; 7 bases are shared with TRBD1. V lost 6 bases, J lost 4 bases, and 3 bases stayed unmatched. The CDR3 sequence is 14 residues long. Germline CDR1 reads MNHNS; CDR2 reads SASEGT. The CDR3 DNA reads as TGTGCCAGCAGGACAGGGCAAGGGGCCAACGTCCTGACTTTC. The encoded protein is CASRTGQGANVLTF.

The chain couples TRBV7-3 to TRBJ2-5; no reliable D call. Germline V gene sequence: CDR1 SGHTA, CDR2 FQGTGA. CDR3 length: 13 amino acids. Trimming removed 1 base from V and 1 base from J, with 4 bases in between. CDR3 amino acids: CASSLKTQETQYF. The CDR3 DNA reads as TGTGCCAGCAGCTTAAAGACCCAAGAGACCCAGTACTTC.

This chain links TRBV11-1 with TRBJ2-1; D possibly corresponds to TRBD1 (6 bases). V was trimmed by 4 bases and J by 0 bases, leaving 10 bases between them. In germline, CDR1 is SGHAT, CDR2 FQDESV (reference sequence). The CDR3 has 15 residues. This chain's CDR3 is CASSSDSSSYNEQFF. The CDR3 nucleotides are TGTGCCAGCAGCTCGGACAGTAGCTCCTACAATGAGCAGTTCTTC. Full variable domain (rest looked up from reference TRBV11-1 and TRBJ2-1): EAEVAQSPRYKITEKSQAVAFWCDPISGHATLYWYRQILGQGPELLVQFQDESVVDDSQLPKDRFSAERLKGVDSTLKIQPAELGDSAMYLCASSSDSSSYNEQFFGPGTRLTVL.

This clone was observed once. The rearrangement links TRBV28 to TRBJ2-2, with D possibly matching TRBD1 (5 bases). The CDR3 length is 13 residues. Trimming shortened V by 8 bases and J by 8 bases, and 15 bases separated the two germline ends. Germline assignment: CDR1 MDHEN and CDR2 SYDVKM. As DNA, the CDR3 is TGTGCCAGCCAACCAGGGAAAGGGGGGGAGCTGTTTTTT. Residues: CASQPGKGGELFF.

V usage is TRBV18 and J usage is TRBJ1-6, with a possible D match to TRBD1 (5 bases). Per germline, CDR1 KGHSH and CDR2 LQKENI. This CDR3 region has 16 residues. Trimming pared 6 bases from V and 7 bases from J, leaving 19 bases between. CDR3 bases: TGTGCCAGCTCGTCTTCAGTGGGGGGAGGAAATTCACCCCTCCACTTT. Translated: CASSSSVGGGNSPLHF. Combining the CDR3 with reference TRBV18 and TRBJ1-6 gives the whole variable domain NAGVMQNPRHLVRRRGQEARLRCSPMKGHSHVYWYRQLPEEGLKFMVYLQKENIIDESGMPKERFSAEFPKEGPSILRIQQVVRGDSAAYFCASSSSVGGGNSPLHFGNGTRLTVT.

The chain couples TRBV12-5 to TRBJ2-1; D is tentatively TRBD1 or TRBD2 (5 bases each). CDR3 length: 14 residues. V was cut by 6 bases and J by 10 bases, with 19 bases left in between. The germline gives CDR1 LGHNT, CDR2 FRNRAP. The CDR3 DNA follows: TGTGCTAGTGGGGCCTCGGGACCCGCCAGCGAGCAGTTCTTC. It yields the protein CASGASGPASEQFF. Looking up the rest from reference TRBV12-5 and TRBJ2-1 gives the full variable domain: DARVTQTPRHKVTEMGQEVTMRCQPILGHNTVFWYRQTMMQGLELLAYFRNRAPLDDSGMPKDRFSAEMPDATLATLKIQPSEPRDSAVYFCASGASGPASEQFFGPGTRLTVL.

The V gene is TRBV2, the J gene TRBJ1-2; D is unresolved. V was shortened by 1 base and J by 2 bases, with 8 bases between the two germline ends. CDR3 length: 14 residues. Germline CDR1 SNHLY, CDR2 FYNNEI. For the CDR3, the DNA is TGTGCCAGCAGTGAAGGGGGAGTGAACTATGGCTACACCTTC. Translated: CASSEGGVNYGYTF.

The rearrangement joins TRBV5-1 to TRBJ1-3; D may be TRBD1 (6 bases). Per the germline V gene, CDR1 is SGHRS and CDR2 is YFSETQ. The CDR3 spans 14 residues. Trimming stripped 0 bases from V and 2 bases from J, with 6 bases between. The CDR3 DNA follows: TGCGCCAGCAGCTTGGGGACAGCTGGAAACACCATATATTTT. Translating gives CASSLGTAGNTIYF.